What follows describes a single T cell receptor beta chain. Its antigen is unidentified. In the library, individual cDNA molecules carried attached unique molecular identifiers. TCRdb reanalysed the 5' RACE reads using MiXCR and keeps one entry per CDR3 protein. The sample contains roughly 75,000 distinct CDR3 sequences, 11% of which appear only once. This entry belongs to a study of early T cells in non-severe SARS-CoV-2 infection. Germline values: CDR1 SGDLS, CDR2 YYNGEE. V lost 0 bases, J lost 4 bases, and 2 bases stayed unmatched. This CDR3 is 14 amino acids long. Overall study findings and caveats: Matches to VDJdb favored anti-spike CD8 responses and missed private and CD4 specificities.

The sample comprised whole blood. The sequence derives from an adult who was a healthcare worker with PCR-confirmed SARS-CoV-2 infection or an uninfected control (not recorded which). V and J are TRBV9 and TRBJ1-1, with 8 bases fitting TRBD1. CDR3 loop: CASSVDRGGTEAFF. The CDR3 DNA follows: TGTGCCAGCAGCGTAGACAGGGGGGGCACTGAAGCTTTCTTT.